This T cell receptor (beta chain) comes out of a study of blood T cells in healthy people across ages. Next came a second PCR, run for about 6 to 12 cycles, which used a sample-barcoded 5' primer along with a J-beta primer mix. MiXCR was run by TCRdb on the 5' RACE reads, yielding one entry per CDR3 protein. The sample holds over 1,300,000 distinct CDR3 sequences, 59% seen once. J was trimmed by 7 bases and V by 5 bases; bases with no gene match: 5. Germline assignment: CDR1 SQVTM and CDR2 ANQGSEA. CDR3 length: 13 residues. Staff drew approximately 9.7 milliliters of peripheral blood from each donor. Total RNA was extracted at no less than 6 micrograms per sample.

The sequence came from a man between 18 and 29 years old in good health. Sequenced material: blood. V usage is TRBV29-1 and J usage is TRBJ2-1, with 10 nucleotides matching TRBD2. The CDR3 protein is CSVTSGKRNEQFF. The DNA for the CDR3 is TGCAGCGTTACTAGCGGGAAGAGAAATGAGCAGTTCTTC.